This TCR beta chain was retrieved from a study of T cell responses to AZD1222 COVID-19 vaccine. Turning to this clone: Antigen: not known.

Whole-study findings and limits: Donors were chiefly white British, with a greater number of females, and clonal diversity was perhaps underestimated.

Profiling relied on immunoSEQ multiplex PCR, and the TCRdb table lists in-frame clones only, not all of them. The profile shows about 150,000 clones, around nine tenths of them singletons. The CDR3 loop spans 18 amino acids. Germline values: CDR1 SGHVS, CDR2 FNYEAQ. Trimming took off 5 bases at V and 0 bases at J, with 20 bases between the two ends. The receptor was isolated from an adult in good health. Sequencing used peripheral blood, obtained on day 0 of AZD1222 vaccination. The chain has TRBV7-6 and TRBJ2-1; possible D gene TRBD1, 5 bases. The CDR3 is CASSPPGLGPSSYNEQFF. DNA of the CDR3: TGTGCCAGCAGCCCCCCCGGGTTGGGGCCGAGCTCCTACAATGAGCAGTTCTTC.